This entry features one TCR beta chain sequence. This CDR3 has 13 amino acids. The V gene lost 3 bases and the J gene lost 1 base, with 6 bases spanning the gap. The protocol was immunoSEQ multiplex PCR, while the TCRdb copy is restricted to in-frame clones and leaves out a portion. The sample has some 170,000 clones, 96% seen once; the top ten hold over 1%. The data originate from a study of control samples from healthy donors and cancer patients. The sequence came from a woman aged 30 to 39 in good health. This chain connects TRBV12-3 or TRBV12-4 to TRBJ1-1; tentatively, D is TRBD1 (5 bases). The sample was blood. This chain's CDR3 is CASSFGTNTEAFF. Here the CDR3 DNA reads TGTGCCAGCAGTTTTGGGACGAACACTGAAGCTTTCTTT.